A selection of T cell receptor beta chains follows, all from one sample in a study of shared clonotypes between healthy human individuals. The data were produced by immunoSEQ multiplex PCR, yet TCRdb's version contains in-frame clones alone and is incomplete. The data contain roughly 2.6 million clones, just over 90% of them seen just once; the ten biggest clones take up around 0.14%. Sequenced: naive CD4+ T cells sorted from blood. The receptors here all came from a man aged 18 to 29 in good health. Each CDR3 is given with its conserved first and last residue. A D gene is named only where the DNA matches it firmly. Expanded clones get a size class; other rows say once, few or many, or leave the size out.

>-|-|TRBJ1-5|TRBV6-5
CASSYGSTQPQHF
TGTGCCAGCAGTTATGGGTCTACTCAGCCCCAGCATTTT
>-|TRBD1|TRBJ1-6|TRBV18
CASSPTGQHNSPLHF
TGTGCCAGCTCACCAACGGGACAGCATAATTCACCCCTCCACTTT
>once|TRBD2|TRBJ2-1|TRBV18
CASSPPASGSYNEQFF
TGTGCCAGCTCACCACCCGCTAGCGGGAGTTATAATGAGCAGTTCTTC
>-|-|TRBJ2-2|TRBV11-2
CASSFAGADTGELFF
TGTGCCAGCAGCTTCGCGGGCGCGGACACCGGGGAGCTGTTTTTT
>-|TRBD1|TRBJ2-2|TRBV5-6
CASRPGTGQTGELFF
TGTGCCAGCAGACCCGGGACAGGTCAAACCGGGGAGCTGTTTTTT
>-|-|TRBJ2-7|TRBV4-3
CASSQDAVLSSYEQYF
TGCGCCAGCAGCCAAGATGCGGTACTGAGCTCCTACGAGCAGTACTTC
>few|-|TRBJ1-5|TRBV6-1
CASSEGSVGQPQHF
TGTGCCAGCAGTGAAGGGTCGGTCGGTCAGCCCCAGCATTTT
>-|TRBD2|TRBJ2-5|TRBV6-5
CASSYLAGGLETQYF
TGTGCCAGCAGTTACCTGGCGGGGGGGCTAGAGACCCAGTACTTC
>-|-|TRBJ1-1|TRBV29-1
CSVNRARTEAFF
TGCAGCGTGAACAGGGCTCGGACTGAAGCTTTCTTT
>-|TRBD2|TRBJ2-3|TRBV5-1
CASSSLTSGTDTQYF
TGCGCCAGCAGCTCACTGACTAGCGGCACAGATACGCAGTATTTT
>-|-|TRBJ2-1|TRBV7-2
CASSLVVGTLAYNEQFF
TGTGCCAGCAGCTTGGTGGTCGGTACGCTTGCCTACAATGAGCAGTTCTTC
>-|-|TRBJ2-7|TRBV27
CASSLRRMWEDSYEQYF
TGTGCCAGCAGTTTAAGGAGAATGTGGGAGGACTCCTACGAGCAGTACTTC
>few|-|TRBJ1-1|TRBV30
CAGDMGEATEAFF
TGTGCCGGGGATATGGGGGAAGCCACTGAAGCTTTCTTT
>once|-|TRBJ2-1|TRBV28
CASSPTGGYNEQFF
TGTGCCAGCAGTCCGACCGGGGGCTACAATGAGCAGTTCTTC
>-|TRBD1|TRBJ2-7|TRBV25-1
CASSATGGRPYEQYF
TGTGCCAGCAGTGCAACAGGGGGTCGTCCCTACGAGCAGTACTTC
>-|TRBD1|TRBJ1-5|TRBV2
CASSDWGQGGSPQHF
TGTGCCAGCAGTGATTGGGGACAGGGAGGATCGCCCCAGCATTTT
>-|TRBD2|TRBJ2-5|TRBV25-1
CASSPINPTSGETQYF
TGTGCCAGCAGCCCAATCAACCCCACTAGCGGGGAGACCCAGTACTTC
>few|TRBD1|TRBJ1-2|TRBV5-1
CASSPDRGNYGYTF
TGCGCCAGCAGCCCGGACAGGGGGAACTATGGCTACACCTTC
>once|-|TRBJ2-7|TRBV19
CARWVRVKKVSHEQYF
TGTGCCAGATGGGTCAGGGTTAAAAAAGTTTCCCACGAGCAGTACTTC
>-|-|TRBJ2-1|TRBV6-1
CASSVVRGGEQFF
TGTGCCAGCAGTGTTGTCCGCGGGGGCGAGCAGTTCTTC
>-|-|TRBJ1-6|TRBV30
CAWGPPPGPLHF
TGTGCCTGGGGGCCCCCTCCGGGACCCCTCCACTTT
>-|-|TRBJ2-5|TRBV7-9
CASSLASAGRGDQETQYF
TGTGCCAGCAGCTTAGCTTCTGCTGGCAGGGGGGACCAAGAGACCCAGTACTTC
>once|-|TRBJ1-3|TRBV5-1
CASSWGQGFQNTIYF
TGCGCCAGCAGCTGGGGTCAGGGGTTTCAAAACACCATATATTTT
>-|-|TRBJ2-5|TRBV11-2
CATSTGETQYF
TGTGCCACCTCAACAGGGGAGACCCAGTACTTC
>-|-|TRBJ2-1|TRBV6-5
CASSFSTAGEQFF
TGTGCCAGCAGTTTCTCAACGGCCGGGGAGCAGTTCTTC
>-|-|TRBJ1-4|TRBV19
CASSGSQATNEKLFF
TGTGCCAGTAGTGGGTCACAAGCAACTAATGAAAAACTGTTTTTT
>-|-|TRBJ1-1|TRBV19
CASSTPPWGRGNTEAFF
TGTGCCAGTAGTACCCCTCCGTGGGGAAGAGGGAACACTGAAGCTTTCTTT
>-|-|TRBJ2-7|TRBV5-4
CASSLDGRTYEQYF
TGTGCCAGCAGCTTGGACGGACGGACCTACGAGCAGTACTTC
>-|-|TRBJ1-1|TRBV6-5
CASSYGGSGTEAFF
TGTGCCAGCAGTTACGGGGGCTCGGGCACTGAAGCTTTCTTT
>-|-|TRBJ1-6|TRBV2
CASSAKGDMGSPLHF
TGTGCCAGCAGTGCGAAGGGGGACATGGGTTCACCCCTCCACTTT
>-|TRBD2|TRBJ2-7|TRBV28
CASTEVRAGGYEQYF
TGTGCCAGCACCGAAGTCCGGGCCGGGGGGTACGAGCAGTACTTC
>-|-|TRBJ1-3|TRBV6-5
CASSYDGLSSGNTIYF
TGTGCCAGCAGTTATGACGGATTGAGCTCTGGAAACACCATATATTTT
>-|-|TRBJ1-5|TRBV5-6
CASSLVSSNQPQHF
TGTGCCAGCAGCTTGGTTTCCAGCAATCAGCCCCAGCATTTT
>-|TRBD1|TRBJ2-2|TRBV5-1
CASSSGQQAGELFF
TGCGCCAGCAGCTCGGGACAGCAGGCCGGGGAGCTGTTTTTT
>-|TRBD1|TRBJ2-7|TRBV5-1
CASSTGTGHSYEQYF
TGCGCCAGCAGCACCGGGACAGGGCACTCCTACGAGCAGTACTTC
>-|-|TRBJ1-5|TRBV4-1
CASSPSGSGGNQPQHF
TGCGCCAGCAGCCCCTCGGGTTCCGGGGGCAATCAGCCCCAGCATTTT
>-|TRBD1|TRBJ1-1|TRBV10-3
CAISQGGQGGTEAFF
TGTGCCATCAGCCAGGGAGGACAGGGCGGAACTGAAGCTTTCTTT
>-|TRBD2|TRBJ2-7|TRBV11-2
CASSASGGTAYEQYF
TGTGCCAGCAGCGCGAGCGGGGGTACAGCCTACGAGCAGTACTTC
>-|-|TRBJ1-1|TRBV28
CASSLSRGRTEAFF
TGTGCCAGCAGTTTATCCAGGGGCAGAACTGAAGCTTTCTTT
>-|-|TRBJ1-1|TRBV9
CASTPRGRTEAFF
TGTGCCAGCACCCCGCGGGGGCGCACTGAAGCTTTCTTT